This TCR beta chain emerged from a study of vaccination and CD4 T cells after COVID-19. Whole-study context: The convalescents included six males and four females, and among them two were Hispanic while seven were Caucasian.

Treatment: roughly nine-day PBMC culture with coronavirus spike peptide pools or control peptides (ViraFEST assay). The authors cultured around 2.1 million PBMCs per well with around 10 IU/ml IL-2 and 10 ug/ml peptide pools. This clonotype was counted a single time. The target antigen is unknown. The V gene end was trimmed by 0 bases and the J gene end by 1 base; junction bases not matched to a gene: 2. There are 15 residues in the CDR3. Per the germline V gene, CDR1 is DFQATT and CDR2 is SNEGSKA (reference sequence). With the Oncomine TCR Beta short-read assay, DNA from cultured CD4+ T cells was sequenced. Each CDR3 protein gets one entry after TCRdb re-called the PCR reads with MiXCR. The sample contains some 18,000 distinct CDR3 sequences, roughly 50% of which appear only once.

The clonotype originates from a human donor who had recovered from COVID-19. The chain couples TRBV20-1 to TRBJ2-3; TRBD2 matches at 9 bases. Here the sequenced sample was CD4+ T cells from blood, cultured in vitro, taken after SARS-CoV-2 vaccination. This CDR3 reads CSARDQREGTDTQYF. In nucleotides, the CDR3 is TGCAGTGCTAGAGACCAGCGGGAGGGCACAGATACGCAGTATTTT.